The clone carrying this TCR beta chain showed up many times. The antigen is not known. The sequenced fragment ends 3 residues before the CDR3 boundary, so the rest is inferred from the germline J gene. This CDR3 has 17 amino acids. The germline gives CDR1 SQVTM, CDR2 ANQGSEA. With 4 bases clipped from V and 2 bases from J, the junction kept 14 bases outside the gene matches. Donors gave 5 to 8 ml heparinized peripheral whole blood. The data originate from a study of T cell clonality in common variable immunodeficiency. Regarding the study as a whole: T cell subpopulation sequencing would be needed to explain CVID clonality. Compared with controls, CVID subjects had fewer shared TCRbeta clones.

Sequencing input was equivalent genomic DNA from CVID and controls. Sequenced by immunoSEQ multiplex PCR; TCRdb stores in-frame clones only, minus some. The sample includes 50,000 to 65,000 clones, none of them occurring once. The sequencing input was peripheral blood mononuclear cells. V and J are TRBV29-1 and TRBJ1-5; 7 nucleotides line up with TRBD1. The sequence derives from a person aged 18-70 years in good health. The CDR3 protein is CSVVAGAGGFGNQPQHF. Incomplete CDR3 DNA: TGCAGCGTTGTCGCCGGGGCAGGGGGGTTTGGCAATCAGCCC. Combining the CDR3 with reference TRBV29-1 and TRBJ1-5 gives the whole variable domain SAVISQKPSRDICQRGTSLTIQCQVDSQVTMMFWYRQQPGQSLTLIATANQGSEATYESGFVIDKFPISRPNLTFSTLTVSNMSPEDSSIYLCSVVAGAGGFGNQPQHFGDGTRLSIL.